The TCR beta chain described here comes from a study of response to subunit inactivated influenza vaccine. TCRdb re-derived calls from the RT-PCR reads in MiXCR, one entry per CDR3 protein. The sample has roughly 700,000 distinct CDR3 sequences, about 14% seen once; the top ten hold roughly 6.4%. Trimming pared 0 bases from V and 5 bases from J, leaving 4 bases between. The germline CDR1 and CDR2 sequences are MNHEY and SVGEGT. The CDR3 is 13 amino acids. This clonotype has more than one count but fewer than ten. Sequences were derived from PBMCs from blood, sampled less than 15 days before vaccination. The sequence derives from a man aged 45 to 65 who received an inactivated influenza vaccine. The chain carries TRBV6-2 or TRBV6-3 and TRBJ1-4; D not resolved. This CDR3 is CASSYSENEKLFF. The CDR3 DNA reads TGTGCCAGCAGTTACTCGGAAAATGAAAAACTGTTTTTT.